This is a list of T cell receptor beta chains from one sample in a study of cytomegalovirus exposure and HLA in healthy donors. The repertoire was sequenced with immunoSEQ multiplex PCR; TCRdb's copy has only in-frame clones and lacks some. The profile covers 70,000 to 95,000 clones, with around two thirds appearing a single time and 5.5% taken by the ten largest. Material for sequencing was PBMCs. These receptors all stem from a woman younger than 45 in good health and CMV-seropositive. The CDR3 runs from the conserved cysteine through the conserved F or W. D genes are given only for firm matches. Clone sizes are given selectively: once, few, many, or a class where the clone is expanded.

D: .; J: TRBJ2-7; size: few; V: TRBV29-1; DNA: TGCAGCGTTGAGCGGGGGCGGTCCGAGCAGTACTTC; CDR3: CSVERGRSEQYF
D: .; J: TRBJ1-3; size: few; V: TRBV7-2; DNA: TGTGCCAGCAGCTTAAATTCAGGGTTATCTGGAAACACCATATATTTT; CDR3: CASSLNSGLSGNTIYF
D: TRBD2; J: TRBJ2-1; size: many; V: TRBV6-5; DNA: TGTGCCAGCAGTTACTCGAACGGGGGGGCCGACAATGAGCAGTTCTTC; CDR3: CASSYSNGGADNEQFF
D: TRBD2; J: TRBJ2-1; size: .; V: TRBV5-1; DNA: TGCGCCAGCAGCTTGTTACCGGGGGGGCCGAATGAGCAGTTCTTC; CDR3: CASSLLPGGPNEQFF
D: .; J: TRBJ1-1; size: .; V: TRBV19; DNA: TGTGCCAGTAGTATAGAACGGTCTTCTGAAGCTTTCTTT; CDR3: CASSIERSSEAFF
D: TRBD1; J: TRBJ2-1; size: .; V: TRBV13; DNA: TGTGCCAGCAGCTTCGACAGGGGCGGTAGCAATGAGCAGTTCTTC; CDR3: CASSFDRGGSNEQFF
D: TRBD1; J: TRBJ2-3; size: .; V: TRBV5-1; DNA: TGCGCCAGCAGCTTTAGTCTAAAGACAGGGTCCTACACAGATACGCAGTATTTT; CDR3: CASSFSLKTGSYTDTQYF
D: .; J: TRBJ1-2; size: few; V: TRBV9; DNA: TGTGCCAGCAGCGTTACAGGGAGATATGGCTACACCTTC; CDR3: CASSVTGRYGYTF
D: TRBD1; J: TRBJ1-3; size: .; V: TRBV10-1; DNA: TGCGCCAGCAGTGAGTCCGGGACAGGGGTAAACACCATATATTTT; CDR3: CASSESGTGVNTIYF
D: .; J: TRBJ1-1; size: .; V: TRBV10-2; DNA: TGCGCCAGCAGGCCAGGGGCTGGGACTGAAGCTTTCTTT; CDR3: CASRPGAGTEAFF
D: .; J: TRBJ2-5; size: .; V: TRBV7-2; DNA: TGTGCCAGCAGCGCTTTACCGGGACTCGCACAAGAGACCCAGTACTTC; CDR3: CASSALPGLAQETQYF
D: TRBD2; J: TRBJ2-7; size: .; V: TRBV7-2; DNA: TGTGCCAGCAACCCTCCGCACGGGGAGGGCTCCTACGAGCAGTACTTC; CDR3: CASNPPHGEGSYEQYF
D: .; J: TRBJ2-2; size: .; V: TRBV27; DNA: TGTGCCAGCAGTTTATATGGACAGAACACCGGGGAGCTGTTTTTT; CDR3: CASSLYGQNTGELFF
D: .; J: TRBJ1-2; size: .; V: TRBV19; DNA: TGTGCCAGTAGGGGTTTGGAGGGTAGCTACACCTTC; CDR3: CASRGLEGSYTF
D: .; J: TRBJ2-2; size: many; V: TRBV6-5; DNA: TGTGCCAGCACGGGGGTGAACACCGGGGAGCTGTTTTTT; CDR3: CASTGVNTGELFF